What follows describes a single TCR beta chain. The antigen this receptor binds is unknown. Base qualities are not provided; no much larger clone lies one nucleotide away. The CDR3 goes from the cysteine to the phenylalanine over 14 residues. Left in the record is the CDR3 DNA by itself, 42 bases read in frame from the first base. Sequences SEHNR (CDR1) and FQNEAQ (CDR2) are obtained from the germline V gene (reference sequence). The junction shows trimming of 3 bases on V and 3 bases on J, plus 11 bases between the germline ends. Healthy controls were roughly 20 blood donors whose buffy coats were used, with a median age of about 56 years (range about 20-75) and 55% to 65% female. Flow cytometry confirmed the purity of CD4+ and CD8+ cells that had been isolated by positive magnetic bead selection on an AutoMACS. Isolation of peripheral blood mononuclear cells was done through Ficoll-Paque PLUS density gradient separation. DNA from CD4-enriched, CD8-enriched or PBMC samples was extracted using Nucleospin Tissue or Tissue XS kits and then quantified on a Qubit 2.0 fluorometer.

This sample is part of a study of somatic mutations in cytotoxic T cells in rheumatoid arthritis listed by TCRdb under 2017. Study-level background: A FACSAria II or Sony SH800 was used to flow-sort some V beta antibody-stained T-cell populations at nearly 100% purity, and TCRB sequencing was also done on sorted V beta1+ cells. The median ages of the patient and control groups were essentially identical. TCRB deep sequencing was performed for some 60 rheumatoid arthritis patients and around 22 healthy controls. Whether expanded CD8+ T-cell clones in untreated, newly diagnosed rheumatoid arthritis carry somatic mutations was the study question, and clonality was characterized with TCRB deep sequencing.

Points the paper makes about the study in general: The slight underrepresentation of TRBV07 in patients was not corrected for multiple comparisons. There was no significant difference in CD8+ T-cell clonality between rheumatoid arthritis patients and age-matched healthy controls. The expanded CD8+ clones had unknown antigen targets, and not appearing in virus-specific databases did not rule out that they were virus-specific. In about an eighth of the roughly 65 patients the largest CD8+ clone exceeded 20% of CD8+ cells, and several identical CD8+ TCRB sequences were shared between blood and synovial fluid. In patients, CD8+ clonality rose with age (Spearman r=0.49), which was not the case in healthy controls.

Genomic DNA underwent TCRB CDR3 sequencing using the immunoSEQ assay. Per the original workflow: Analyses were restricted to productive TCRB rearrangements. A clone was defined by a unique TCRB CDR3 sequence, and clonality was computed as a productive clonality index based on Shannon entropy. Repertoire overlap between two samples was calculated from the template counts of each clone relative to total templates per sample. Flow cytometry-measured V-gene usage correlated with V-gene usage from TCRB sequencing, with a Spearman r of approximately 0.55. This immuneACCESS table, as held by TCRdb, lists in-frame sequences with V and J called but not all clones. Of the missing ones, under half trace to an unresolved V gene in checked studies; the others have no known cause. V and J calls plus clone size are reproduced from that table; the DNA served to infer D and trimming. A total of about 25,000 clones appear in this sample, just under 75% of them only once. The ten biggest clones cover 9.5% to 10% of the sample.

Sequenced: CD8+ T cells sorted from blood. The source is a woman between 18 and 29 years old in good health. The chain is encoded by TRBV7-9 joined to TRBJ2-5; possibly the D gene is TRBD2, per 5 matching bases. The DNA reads TGTGCCAGCAGCTTGGTAGCGACCAAAGAGACCCAGTACTTC. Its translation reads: CASSLVATKETQYF.